A selection of T cell receptor beta chains follows, all from one sample in a study of shared clonotypes between healthy human individuals. The repertoire was sequenced with immunoSEQ multiplex PCR; TCRdb's copy has only in-frame clones and lacks some. The sample has roughly 1,000,000 clones, about 80% seen once; the top ten hold 0.5% to 0.6%. Material for sequencing was memory CD4+ T cells from PBMCs. The receptors derive from a man aged 18 to 30 in good health. Some clones in this sample may be carry-over from other donors' samples. CDR3s include the opening cysteine and the closing phenylalanine or tryptophan. The D gene is left open where the match is weak. A row's size may be missing; if present it is once, few, many or a size class.

d_gene,abundance,j_gene,v_gene,CDR3nt,CDR3aa
TRBD2,-,TRBJ2-1,TRBV5-1,TGCGCCAGCAGCCGGACTGCGGGAGAGTACAGTGAGCAGTTCTTC,CASSRTAGEYSEQFF
-,-,TRBJ2-3,TRBV18,TGTGCCAGCTCACCACCGGATGGGGCAAGGGATACGCAGTATTTT,CASSPPDGARDTQYF
TRBD2,many,TRBJ2-7,TRBV9,TGTGCCAGCAGTAAAAGCGGGGGCTCCTACGAGCAGTACTTC,CASSKSGGSYEQYF
-,-,TRBJ2-3,TRBV28,TGTGCCAGCAGTTCCCCCAACCGGGCAGGGGGGTATACAGATACGCAGTATTTT,CASSSPNRAGGYTDTQYF
TRBD1,-,TRBJ1-2,TRBV27,TGTGCCAGCAGTCCCACAGGGGGCCGGCGGATTGTACATGGCTACACCTTC,CASSPTGGRRIVHGYTF
-,-,TRBJ2-1,TRBV7-6,TGTGCCAGCAGCCTAAACAATGAGCAGTTCTTC,CASSLNNEQFF
TRBD2,-,TRBJ2-1,TRBV30,TGTGCCTGGAGTGTACCTAGCGGCCCGTTCTTC,CAWSVPSGPFF
-,few,TRBJ1-1,TRBV5-1,TGCGCCAGCAGCAACCCGACAGGAACGGCTGAAGCTTTCTTT,CASSNPTGTAEAFF
TRBD1,-,TRBJ2-1,TRBV5-1,TGCGCCAGCAGACGGAGCCCCGGGACAGCTCTCAATGAGCAGTTCTTC,CASRRSPGTALNEQFF
-,few,TRBJ2-7,TRBV4-2,TGTGCCAGCAGCCAAGACGAGGGGCAGGGCGTCGACGAGCAGTACTTC,CASSQDEGQGVDEQYF
TRBD2,once,TRBJ2-2,TRBV5-1,TGCGCCAGCAGCACAGGGACTAGCGGACCCACCGGGGAGCTGTTTTTT,CASSTGTSGPTGELFF
TRBD2,-,TRBJ2-3,TRBV5-1,TGCGCCAGCAGCCCTGGGACTAGCGGGAGATTAGATACGCAGTATTTT,CASSPGTSGRLDTQYF
TRBD2,-,TRBJ2-3,TRBV5-1,TGCGCCAGCAGCGACGAACTAGCGGACGATCCAGATACGCAGTATTTT,CASSDELADDPDTQYF
-,-,TRBJ1-1,TRBV5-1,TGCGCCAGCGGCAGGCAGCCGACAGAAACCGCCACTGAAGCTTTCTTT,CASGRQPTETATEAFF
-,-,TRBJ2-7,TRBV5-1,TGCGCCAGCAGCGTAATCGGGGCCGAAACCTACGAGCAGTACTTC,CASSVIGAETYEQYF
TRBD1,few,TRBJ1-5,TRBV15,TGTGCCACCAGCAGAGAGGGGACAGGGATTGGGCAGCCCCAGCATTTT,CATSREGTGIGQPQHF
TRBD2,-,TRBJ2-2,TRBV5-4,TGTGCCAGCAGCCAGACACTAGCGGGAGCCGGGGAGCTGTTTTTT,CASSQTLAGAGELFF
TRBD1,-,TRBJ1-2,TRBV28,TGTGCCAGCAGTCTAGACAGGGGTGGTTATGGCTACACCTTC,CASSLDRGGYGYTF
-,-,TRBJ2-2,TRBV6-5,TGTGCCAGTCGCAGTACGGGGCGGGGGGAGCTGTTTTTT,CASRSTGRGELFF
TRBD2,-,TRBJ2-2,TRBV28,TGTGCCAGCAGGCCAGAAGCGGGAGTTGCCGGGGAGCTGTTTTTT,CASRPEAGVAGELFF
TRBD1,-,TRBJ1-1,TRBV19,TGTGCCAGTAGCAGGACAGGGATGAACACTGAAGCTTTCTTT,CASSRTGMNTEAFF
TRBD2,-,TRBJ2-5,TRBV5-5,TGTGCCAGCAGCTTAGCGGGGGGCGGACAAGAGACCCAGTACTTC,CASSLAGGGQETQYF
TRBD2,-,TRBJ2-3,TRBV5-6,TGTGCCAGCAGCTTGACTAGCGGGAACAGAGATACGCAGTATTTT,CASSLTSGNRDTQYF
TRBD2,-,TRBJ2-7,TRBV18,TGTGCCAGCTCACCAAACGGGGGAGGGAGCCTCTACGAGCAGTACTTC,CASSPNGGGSLYEQYF
TRBD1,-,TRBJ1-2,TRBV30,TGTGCCTGGAGTTCCGGGACAGGGTTTGGCTACACCTTC,CAWSSGTGFGYTF
-,few,TRBJ1-2,TRBV2,TGTGCCAGCAGTGAGGGTGGCTATGGCTACACCTTC,CASSEGGYGYTF
-,-,TRBJ1-2,TRBV5-1,TGCGCCAGTCAGCCGGGGATCGTGGGCTATGGCTACACCTTC,CASQPGIVGYGYTF
-,-,TRBJ2-7,TRBV13,TGTGCCAGCAGCTTTAACAGGCAGAGCTACGAGCAGTACTTC,CASSFNRQSYEQYF
-,-,TRBJ2-2,TRBV6-6,TGTGCCAGCAGCCCGGACACCAACACCGGGGAGCTGTTTTTT,CASSPDTNTGELFF
TRBD2,-,TRBJ2-1,TRBV7-3,TGTGCCAGCAGCTTAACTGCTAGCGGTAACAATGAGCAGTTCTTC,CASSLTASGNNEQFF
-,-,TRBJ1-1,TRBV27,TGTGCCAGCAGTTTATCGGTGAACACTGAAGCTTTCTTT,CASSLSVNTEAFF
-,once,TRBJ2-7,TRBV30,TGTGCCTGGAGTGTGGGCCTAGCGACCTACGAGCAGTACTTC,CAWSVGLATYEQYF
TRBD2,-,TRBJ2-1,TRBV28,TGTGCCAGCAGCTTGACTAGCGGACAGCAGTTCTTC,CASSLTSGQQFF
-,-,TRBJ2-3,TRBV30,TGTGCCTGGGGCCCTAGCACAGATACGCAGTATTTT,CAWGPSTDTQYF
TRBD1,-,TRBJ1-5,TRBV19,TGTGCCAGTAGTAAAGGACAGGGGTATCAGCCCCAGCATTTT,CASSKGQGYQPQHF
-,-,TRBJ2-3,TRBV7-2,TGTGCCACAAAGAAGACGGTGACTAGCACAGATACGCAGTATTTT,CATKKTVTSTDTQYF
-,many,TRBJ1-3,TRBV7-2,TGTGCCAGCAGCCGGGCGACGGGGAGAGGTGGAAACACCATATATTTT,CASSRATGRGGNTIYF
TRBD2,few,TRBJ2-3,TRBV5-4,TGTGCCAGCAGCCTGCCGGGACTAGCGGTCACAGATACGCAGTATTTT,CASSLPGLAVTDTQYF
TRBD1,-,TRBJ1-2,TRBV6-5,TGTGCCAGCAGGAAACTTACAGGGGGCGGCTATGGCTACACCTTC,CASRKLTGGGYGYTF
-,-,TRBJ1-5,TRBV6-1,TGTGCCACAATGGGAGGGGATCAGCCCCAGCATTTT,CATMGGDQPQHF
-,-,TRBJ1-5,TRBV28,TGTGCCAGCAGTTTAGCCCGGGGCCTGTCCAATCAGCCCCAGCATTTT,CASSLARGLSNQPQHF
-,-,TRBJ2-2,TRBV5-4,TGTGCCAGCAGCGCACCCGGGGACACCTACACCGGGGAGCTGTTTTTT,CASSAPGDTYTGELFF
-,-,TRBJ1-1,TRBV7-9,TGTGCCAGCAGCTCTAGGGGTCGGGACACTGAAGCTTTCTTT,CASSSRGRDTEAFF
-,-,TRBJ1-4,TRBV27,TGTGCCAGCGGGACACTCGGGAAACTGTTTTTT,CASGTLGKLFF
TRBD1,-,TRBJ2-7,TRBV5-1,TGCGCCAGCAGTAGTGACAGGGGGCCCTACGAGCAGTACTTC,CASSSDRGPYEQYF
-,-,TRBJ1-5,TRBV19,TGTGCCAGCGGCGGACAGTTAAATCAGCCCCAGCATTTT,CASGGQLNQPQHF
-,-,TRBJ1-2,TRBV7-2,TGTGCCAGCAGCTTCTGGGCTCTGGAGGGTGGCTACACCTTC,CASSFWALEGGYTF
-,-,TRBJ1-1,TRBV2,TGTGCCAGCTCACTTTTCCGGGACACCTTTGAAGCTTTCTTT,CASSLFRDTFEAFF
-,-,TRBJ1-2,TRBV25-1,TGTGCCAGCAGTGAATGGGGGGAAGGGGACCCGAAGACCTTC,CASSEWGEGDPKTF
-,-,TRBJ1-2,TRBV7-9,TGTGCCAGCAGCTTATTCTCCCAGAGGGAGAACAGCTATGGCTACACCTTC,CASSLFSQRENSYGYTF
TRBD2,-,TRBJ2-4,TRBV4-3,TGCGCCAGCAGCAAATCGGAGGGAGGGAGGAACATTCAGTACTTC,CASSKSEGGRNIQYF
TRBD2,-,TRBJ2-1,TRBV18,TGTGCCAGCTCACCTTTTAGACTAGCGGGAGGCATCTACAATGAGCAGTTCTTC,CASSPFRLAGGIYNEQFF
TRBD1,-,TRBJ2-3,TRBV4-3,TGCGCCAGCAGCCAGGACGCCCCGGGACAGGGCACAGATACGCAGTATTTT,CASSQDAPGQGTDTQYF
TRBD2,few,TRBJ2-7,TRBV30,TGTGCCTGGAGCCGCGGGACTAGCGGGAGTTTGTCCTACGAGCAGTACTTC,CAWSRGTSGSLSYEQYF
-,-,TRBJ1-2,TRBV28,TGTGCCAGCAGTTTACTATTTGGTGGCTACACCTTC,CASSLLFGGYTF
TRBD1,-,TRBJ2-7,TRBV5-1,TGCGCCAGCAGCTTGGAAGGACAGGGGGCTGGCGAGCAGTACTTC,CASSLEGQGAGEQYF
TRBD1,few,TRBJ1-2,TRBV10-2,TGCGCCAGCCTGGGACAGGGGAATGGCTACACCTTC,CASLGQGNGYTF
TRBD1,-,TRBJ1-2,TRBV28,TGTGCCAGCAGTTCCTACCGTCCCGGGACAGGTTCGGCTGGCTACACCTTC,CASSSYRPGTGSAGYTF